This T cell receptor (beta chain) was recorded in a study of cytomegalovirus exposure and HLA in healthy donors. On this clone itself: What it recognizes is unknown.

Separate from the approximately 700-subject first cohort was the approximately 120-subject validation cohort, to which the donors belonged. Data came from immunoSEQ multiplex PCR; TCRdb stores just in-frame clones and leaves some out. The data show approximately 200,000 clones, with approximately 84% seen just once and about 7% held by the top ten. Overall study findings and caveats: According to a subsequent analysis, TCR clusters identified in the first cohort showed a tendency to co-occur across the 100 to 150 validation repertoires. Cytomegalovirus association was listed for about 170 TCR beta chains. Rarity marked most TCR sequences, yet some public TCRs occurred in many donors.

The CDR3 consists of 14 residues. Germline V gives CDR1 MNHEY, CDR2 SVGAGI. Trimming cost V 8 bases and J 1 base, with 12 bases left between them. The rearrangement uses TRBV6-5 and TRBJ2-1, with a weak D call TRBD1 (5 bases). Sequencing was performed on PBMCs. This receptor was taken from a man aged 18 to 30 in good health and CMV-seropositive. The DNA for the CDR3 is TGTGCCAGCCCGAGAAGGGGATCCTACAATGAGCAGTTCTTC. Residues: CASPRRGSYNEQFF.